This T cell receptor (beta chain) was found in a study of cytomegalovirus exposure and HLA in healthy donors. With 4 bases clipped from V and 4 bases from J, the junction kept 6 bases outside the gene matches. The germline gives CDR1 LNHDA, CDR2 SQIVND (reference sequence). The length of the CDR3 is 15 residues. This clone has a handful of counts. The target antigen is unknown. Regarding the study as a whole: Association of 15,000 to 20,000 TCR beta sequences with HLA alleles was found at 0.05 false discovery rate in a later analysis. Beyond CMV serostatus, there was no information to go on about immune exposure. Later analysis revealed greater clonal expansion in HLA-associated TCR beta chains than in equally common others.

A multiplex PCR was run with 60 Vbeta primers and 13 Jbeta primers. Profiling relied on immunoSEQ multiplex PCR, and the TCRdb table lists in-frame clones only, not all of them. The table records over 250,000 clones, under 80% of them present only once. Sequencing was carried out using PBMCs. This clonotype was obtained from a female donor in good health and CMV-seronegative. The rearrangement uses TRBV19 and TRBJ2-5; TRBD1 matches at 10 bases. CDR3 DNA sequence: TGTGCCAGTAGTACCTCCGGGACAGGGGCAGAGACCCAGTACTTC. This translates into CASSTSGTGAETQYF.